This T cell receptor beta chain derives from a study of kidney transplant recipient with SARS-CoV-2 infection listed by TCRdb under 2021. The sample's time point label, decoded: pre-pandemic baseline sample and day 111 after first positive SARS-CoV-2 test. The CDR3 sequence holds 17 residues, the cysteine and phenylalanine included. Only the CDR3 region is kept as DNA, spanning 51 bases read in frame from base 1. V lost 4 bases and J lost 4 bases, and the count of bases not matched to a germline gene is 13. The germline V gene sets CDR1 to KGHSH and CDR2 to LQKENI. TCRdb lists the instrument as Illumina MiSeq. Profiling of the peripheral T cell repertoire targeted human TCRbeta genes. The authors' analysis ran thus. Beta-binomial modelling was applied to test for differential clonotype abundance so that variability over time was accounted for. Clonotypes that had expanded were screened against the ImmuneCODE reference database of SARS-CoV-2-associated TCRs and mapped onto regions of the viral genome. Additional repertoire analyses examined TRBV gene usage, CDR3 length, CDR3 amino acid overlap between time points, distributions of clonotype abundance, and Jaccard similarity. In-frame beta chains were kept once TCRdb had trimmed the public reads at Q25 with fastp and called clones with MiXCR. Under each unique CDR3 protein, matching rows form one entry showing the most common genes and DNA. These V and J calls rely on TCRdb rather than the paper's analysis. In this sample the table shows approximately 250,000 distinct CDR3 sequences, 29% of which occur a single time. Of the sample, about 7% falls within the top ten clones.

This clonotype showed up many times. Its antigen is currently not known. Qualities for individual bases were not recorded, and no much larger clone is one base off. This clonotype was sampled from a male patient aged 30 to 39 who had COVID-19 and was a kidney transplant recipient. Some T cells may derive from the graft donor when a transplant has been performed. The chain employs TRBV18 and TRBJ2-3, and TRBD1 aligns with 8 junction nucleotides. Source: a blood sample, taken at baseline and between days 110 and 120 from a kidney transplant recipient. The DNA is as follows: TGTGCCAGCTCACGAACCCCGGGACAGGACGTCGCAGATACGCAGTATTTT. Its product reads: CASSRTPGQDVADTQYF.